The rows below give T cell receptor beta chains drawn from one sample of a study of radiotherapy plus CTLA-4 blockade in lung cancer. The repertoire was sequenced with immunoSEQ multiplex PCR; TCRdb's copy has only in-frame clones and lacks some. The sample records about 90,000 clones, around 83% being singletons. The material sequenced was peripheral blood, taken from a patient treated with radiotherapy plus ipilimumab. The source of these receptors is a human donor with non-small cell lung cancer that progressed on radiotherapy plus ipilimumab. The CDR3 runs from the conserved cysteine through the conserved F or W. D genes are given only for firm matches.

NA | TRBJ1-2 | TRBV29-1 | TGCAGCGTGGGAGACAGCATCTATGGCTACACCTTC | CSVGDSIYGYTF
TRBD1 | TRBJ1-1 | TRBV19 | TGTGCCAGTATGGCAGGGGGAACTGAAGCTTTCTTT | CASMAGGTEAFF
TRBD1 | TRBJ2-7 | TRBV18 | TGTGCCAGCTCACCAACCCGGGCCGGGACAGGGTCCCACGAGCAGTACTTC | CASSPTRAGTGSHEQYF
NA | TRBJ2-5 | TRBV5-6 | TGTGCCAGCAGCTTGTTCTGGGCGGGTGCCCCTCGAGAGACCCAGTACTTC | CASSLFWAGAPRETQYF
TRBD1 | TRBJ1-1 | TRBV28 | TGTGCCAGCAGGCAGACAGGGGGCACTGAAGCTTTCTTT | CASRQTGGTEAFF
NA | TRBJ2-7 | TRBV6-1 | TGTACCAGCAGTGATTACGCAGGGTCCTCCTACGAGCAGTACTTC | CTSSDYAGSSYEQYF
TRBD2 | TRBJ2-1 | TRBV9 | TGTGCCAGCAGCGTAGGGCTAGCGGGAACGTACAATGAGCAGTTCTTC | CASSVGLAGTYNEQFF
TRBD2 | TRBJ2-1 | TRBV7-2 | TGTGCCAGCAGCTTAAGCCTAGCGGGGGGTGAAAATGAGCAGTTCTTC | CASSLSLAGGENEQFF
TRBD1 | TRBJ2-3 | TRBV19 | TGTGCCAGTAGAGCTACAGGGGGGACAGATACGCAGTATTTT | CASRATGGTDTQYF
TRBD2 | TRBJ2-1 | TRBV28 | TGTGCCAGCAGTTTAATAATGGGGGGGAATGAGCAGTTCTTC | CASSLIMGGNEQFF
NA | TRBJ2-7 | TRBV5-6 | TGTGCCAGCAGCTTGCGCGGGATCTCCTACGAGCAGTACTTC | CASSLRGISYEQYF